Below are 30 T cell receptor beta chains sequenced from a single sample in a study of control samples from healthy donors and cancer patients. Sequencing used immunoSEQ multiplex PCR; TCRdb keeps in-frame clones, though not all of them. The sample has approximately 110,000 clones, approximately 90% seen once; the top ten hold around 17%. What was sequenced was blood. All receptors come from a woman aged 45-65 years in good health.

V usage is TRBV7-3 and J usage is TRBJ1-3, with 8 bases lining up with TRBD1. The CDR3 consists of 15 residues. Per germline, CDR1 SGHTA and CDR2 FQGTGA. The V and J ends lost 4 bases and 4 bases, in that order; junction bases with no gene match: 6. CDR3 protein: CASSSSTGAGNTIYF. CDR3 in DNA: TGTGCCAGCAGCTCTTCGACAGGGGCCGGAAACACCATATATTTT.

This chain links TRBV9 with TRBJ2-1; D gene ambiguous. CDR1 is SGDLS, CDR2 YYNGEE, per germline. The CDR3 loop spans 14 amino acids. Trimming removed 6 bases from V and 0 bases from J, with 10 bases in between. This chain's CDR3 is CASNGRSSYNEQFF. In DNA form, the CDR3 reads TGTGCCAGCAACGGACGGAGCTCCTACAATGAGCAGTTCTTC.

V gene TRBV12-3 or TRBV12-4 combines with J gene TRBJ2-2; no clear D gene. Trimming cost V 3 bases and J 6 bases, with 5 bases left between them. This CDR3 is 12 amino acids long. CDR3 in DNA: TGTGCCAGCAGTTTTAGCTCCGGGGAGCTGTTTTTT. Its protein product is CASSFSSGELFF.

CDR3 sequence reads: CASSLAGFQETQYF. Written as DNA, the CDR3 is TGTGCCAGCAGCTTAGCAGGGTTCCAAGAGACCCAGTACTTC. The chain combines TRBV7-2 with TRBJ2-5; D unclear. This CDR3 comprises 14 residues. V dropped 0 bases and J dropped 1 base, with 6 bases sitting between them. In germline, CDR1 is SGHTA, CDR2 FQGNSA.

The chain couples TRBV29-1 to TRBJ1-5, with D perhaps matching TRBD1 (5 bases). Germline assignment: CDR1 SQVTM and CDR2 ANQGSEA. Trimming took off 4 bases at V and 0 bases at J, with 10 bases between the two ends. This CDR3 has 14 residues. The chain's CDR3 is CSVGAGHSNQPQHF. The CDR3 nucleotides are TGCAGCGTTGGTGCAGGGCATAGCAATCAGCCCCAGCATTTT.

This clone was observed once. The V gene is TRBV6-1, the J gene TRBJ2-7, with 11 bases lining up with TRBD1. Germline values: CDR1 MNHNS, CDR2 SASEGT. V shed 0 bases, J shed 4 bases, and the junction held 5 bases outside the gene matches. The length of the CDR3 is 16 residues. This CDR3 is CASSEALGTGGYEQYF. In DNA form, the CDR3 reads TGTGCCAGCAGTGAAGCCCTAGGGACAGGGGGTTACGAGCAGTACTTC.

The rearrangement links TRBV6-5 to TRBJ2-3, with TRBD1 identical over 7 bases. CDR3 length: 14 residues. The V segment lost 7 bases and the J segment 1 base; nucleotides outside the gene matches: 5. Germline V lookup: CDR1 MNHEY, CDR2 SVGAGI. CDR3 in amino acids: CASTWDRRTDTQYF. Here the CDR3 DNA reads TGTGCCAGCACCTGGGACAGACGCACAGATACGCAGTATTTT.

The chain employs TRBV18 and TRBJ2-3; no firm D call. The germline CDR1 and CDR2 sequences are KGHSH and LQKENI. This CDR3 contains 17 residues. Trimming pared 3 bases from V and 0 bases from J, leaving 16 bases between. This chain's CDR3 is CASSPVRIGQSTDTQYF. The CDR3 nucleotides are TGTGCCAGCTCACCTGTCCGGATTGGTCAAAGCACAGATACGCAGTATTTT.

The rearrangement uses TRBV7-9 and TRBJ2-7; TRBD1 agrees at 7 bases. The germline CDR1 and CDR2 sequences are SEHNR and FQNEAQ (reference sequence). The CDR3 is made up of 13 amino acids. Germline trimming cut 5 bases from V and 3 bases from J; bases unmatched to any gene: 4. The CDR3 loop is CASSRGQIYEQYF. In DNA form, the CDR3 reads TGTGCCAGCAGCCGGGGACAGATCTACGAGCAGTACTTC.

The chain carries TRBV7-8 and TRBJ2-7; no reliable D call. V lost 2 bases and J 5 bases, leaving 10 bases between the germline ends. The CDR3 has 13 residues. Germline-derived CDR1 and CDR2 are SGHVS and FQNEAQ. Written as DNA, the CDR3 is TGTGCCAGCAGCTTATGGTCGGTCCACGAGCAGTACTTC. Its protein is CASSLWSVHEQYF.

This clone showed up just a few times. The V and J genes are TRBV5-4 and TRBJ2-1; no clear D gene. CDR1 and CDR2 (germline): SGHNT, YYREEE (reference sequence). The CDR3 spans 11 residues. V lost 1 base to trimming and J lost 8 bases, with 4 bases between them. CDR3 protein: CASSLIHEQFF. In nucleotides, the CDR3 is TGTGCCAGCAGCTTGATTCATGAGCAGTTCTTC.

CDR3 bases: TGTGCCAGCAGTCCCACCGGGACAGGTGGGGGGACCCAGTACTTC. Protein product: CASSPTGTGGGTQYF. V gene TRBV6-5 combines with J gene TRBJ2-5; 8 bases are shared with TRBD1. Trimming cost V 5 bases and J 7 bases; bases outside gene matches: 12. Germline V gene sequence: CDR1 MNHEY, CDR2 SVGAGI. CDR3 length equals 15 residues.

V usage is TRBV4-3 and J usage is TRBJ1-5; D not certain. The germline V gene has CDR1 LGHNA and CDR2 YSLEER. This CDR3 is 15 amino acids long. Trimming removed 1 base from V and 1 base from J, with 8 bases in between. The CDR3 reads CASSQGSQSNQPQHF. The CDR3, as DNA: TGCGCCAGCAGCCAAGGATCTCAGAGCAATCAGCCCCAGCATTTT.

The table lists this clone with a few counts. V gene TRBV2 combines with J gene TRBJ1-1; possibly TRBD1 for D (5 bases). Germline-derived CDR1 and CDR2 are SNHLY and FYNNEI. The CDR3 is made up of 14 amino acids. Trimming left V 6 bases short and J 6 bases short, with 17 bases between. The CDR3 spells CASRRERGVPEAFF. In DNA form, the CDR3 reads TGTGCCAGCAGGAGGGAGAGGGGCGTACCTGAAGCTTTCTTT.

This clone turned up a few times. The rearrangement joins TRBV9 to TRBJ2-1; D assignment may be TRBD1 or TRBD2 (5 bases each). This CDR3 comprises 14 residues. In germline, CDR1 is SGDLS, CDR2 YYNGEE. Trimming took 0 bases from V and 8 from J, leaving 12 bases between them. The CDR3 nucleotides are TGTGCCAGCAGCGTAGACAGGTTGGAGGATGAGCAGTTCTTC. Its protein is CASSVDRLEDEQFF.

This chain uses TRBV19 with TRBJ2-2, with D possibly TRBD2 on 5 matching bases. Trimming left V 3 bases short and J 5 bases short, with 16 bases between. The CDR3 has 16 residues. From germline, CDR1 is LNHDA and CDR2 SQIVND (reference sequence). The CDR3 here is CASSIGLAQRTGELFF. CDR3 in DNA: TGTGCCAGTAGTATCGGTCTAGCTCAAAGGACCGGGGAGCTGTTTTTT.

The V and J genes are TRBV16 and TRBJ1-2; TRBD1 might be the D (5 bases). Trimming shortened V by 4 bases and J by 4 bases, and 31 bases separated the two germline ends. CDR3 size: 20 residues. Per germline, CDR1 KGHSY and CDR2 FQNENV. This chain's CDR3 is CASSPLLGGRPSYPIYGYTF. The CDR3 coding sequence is TGTGCCAGCAGCCCGTTGTTGGGGGGACGTCCTTCATACCCCATCTATGGCTACACCTTC.

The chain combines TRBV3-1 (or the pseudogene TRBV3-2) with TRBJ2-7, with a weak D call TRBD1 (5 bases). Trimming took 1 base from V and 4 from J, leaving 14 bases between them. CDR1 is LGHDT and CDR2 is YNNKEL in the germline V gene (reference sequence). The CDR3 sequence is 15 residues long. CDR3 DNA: TGTGCCAGCAGCCAAGGTTCTGGGGCAGTTTACGAGCAGTACTTC. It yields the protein CASSQGSGAVYEQYF.

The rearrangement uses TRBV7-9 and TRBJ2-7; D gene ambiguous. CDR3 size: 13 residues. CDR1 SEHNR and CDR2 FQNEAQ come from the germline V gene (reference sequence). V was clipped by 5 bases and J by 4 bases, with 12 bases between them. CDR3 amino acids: CASSEAARYEQYV. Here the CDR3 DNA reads TGTGCCAGCAGCGAGGCGGCAAGGTACGAGCAGTACGTC.

The CDR3 protein is CASSSTGYTEAFF. The CDR3 DNA reads TGCGCCAGCAGCTCGACAGGGTACACTGAAGCTTTCTTT. This rearrangement joins TRBV5-1 to TRBJ1-1, with TRBD1 identical over 7 bases. V was pared by 3 bases and J by 3 bases, with 2 bases of the junction left unmatched. The CDR3 loop spans 13 amino acids. Looked up from germline, CDR1 is SGHRS and CDR2 is YFSETQ.

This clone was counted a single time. CDR3 nucleotide sequence: TGTGCCAGCTCACCGACCGGGCAGGGTCGGGAGCAGTACTTC. Its protein is CASSPTGQGREQYF. The chain links TRBV18 to TRBJ2-7, with D possibly TRBD1 on 5 matching bases. Trimming stripped 3 bases from V and 7 bases from J, with 16 bases between. The germline CDR1 and CDR2 sequences are KGHSH and LQKENI. The CDR3 runs 14 residues.

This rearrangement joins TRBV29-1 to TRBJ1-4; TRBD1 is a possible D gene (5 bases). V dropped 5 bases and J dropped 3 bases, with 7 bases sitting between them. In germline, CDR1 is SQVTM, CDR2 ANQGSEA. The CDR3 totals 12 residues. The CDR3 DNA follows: TGCAGCGTTCGACAGTCTAATGAAAAACTGTTTTTT. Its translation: CSVRQSNEKLFF.

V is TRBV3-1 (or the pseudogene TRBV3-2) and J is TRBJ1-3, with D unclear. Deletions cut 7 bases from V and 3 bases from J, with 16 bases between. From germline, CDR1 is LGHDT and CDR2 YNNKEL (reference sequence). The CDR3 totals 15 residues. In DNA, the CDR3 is TGTGCCAGCAAACCAAACCGGGAGGATGGAAACACCATATATTTT. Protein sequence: CASKPNREDGNTIYF.

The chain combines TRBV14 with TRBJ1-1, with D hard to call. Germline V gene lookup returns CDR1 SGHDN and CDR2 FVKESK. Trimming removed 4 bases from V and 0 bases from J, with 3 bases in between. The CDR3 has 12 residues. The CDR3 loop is CASSRVNTEAFF. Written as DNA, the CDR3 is TGTGCCAGCAGCCGGGTGAACACTGAAGCTTTCTTT.

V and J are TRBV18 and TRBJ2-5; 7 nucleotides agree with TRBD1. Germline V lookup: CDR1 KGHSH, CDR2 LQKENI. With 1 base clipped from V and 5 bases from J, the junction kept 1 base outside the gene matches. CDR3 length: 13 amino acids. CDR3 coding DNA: TGTGCCAGCTCACCACAGGGGGCCGAGACCCAGTACTTC. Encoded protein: CASSPQGAETQYF.

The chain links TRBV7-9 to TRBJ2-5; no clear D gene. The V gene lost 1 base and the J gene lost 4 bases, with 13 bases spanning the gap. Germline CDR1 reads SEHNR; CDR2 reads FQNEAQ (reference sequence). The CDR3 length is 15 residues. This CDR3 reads CASSLGTVGPETQYF. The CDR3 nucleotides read TGTGCCAGCAGCTTAGGTACGGTGGGCCCAGAGACCCAGTACTTC.

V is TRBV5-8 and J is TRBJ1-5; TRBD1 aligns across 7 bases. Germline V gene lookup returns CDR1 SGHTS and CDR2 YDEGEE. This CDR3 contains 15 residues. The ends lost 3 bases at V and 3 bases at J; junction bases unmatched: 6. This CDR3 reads CASSSQTGINQPQHF. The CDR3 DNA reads TGTGCCAGCAGCTCCCAGACAGGGATCAATCAGCCCCAGCATTTT.

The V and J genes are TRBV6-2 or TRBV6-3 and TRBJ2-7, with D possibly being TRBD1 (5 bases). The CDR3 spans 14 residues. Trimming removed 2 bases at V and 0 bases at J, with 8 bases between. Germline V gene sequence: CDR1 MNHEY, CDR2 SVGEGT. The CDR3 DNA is TGTGCCAGCAGTTACACAGGAAGCTCCTACGAGCAGTACTTC. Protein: CASSYTGSSYEQYF.

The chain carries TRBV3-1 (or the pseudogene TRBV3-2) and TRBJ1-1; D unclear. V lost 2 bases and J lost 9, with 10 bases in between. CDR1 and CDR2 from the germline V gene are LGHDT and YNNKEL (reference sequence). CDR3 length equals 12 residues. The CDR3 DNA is TGTGCCAGCAGCCAACCAGGCAGTAAAGCTTTCTTT. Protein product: CASSQPGSKAFF.

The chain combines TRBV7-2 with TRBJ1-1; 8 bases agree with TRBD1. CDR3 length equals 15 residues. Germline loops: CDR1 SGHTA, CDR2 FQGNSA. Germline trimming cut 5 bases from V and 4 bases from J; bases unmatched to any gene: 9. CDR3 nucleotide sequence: TGTGCCAGCAGCCTCCACCAGGGGGCGAGCACTGAAGCTTTCTTT. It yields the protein CASSLHQGASTEAFF.